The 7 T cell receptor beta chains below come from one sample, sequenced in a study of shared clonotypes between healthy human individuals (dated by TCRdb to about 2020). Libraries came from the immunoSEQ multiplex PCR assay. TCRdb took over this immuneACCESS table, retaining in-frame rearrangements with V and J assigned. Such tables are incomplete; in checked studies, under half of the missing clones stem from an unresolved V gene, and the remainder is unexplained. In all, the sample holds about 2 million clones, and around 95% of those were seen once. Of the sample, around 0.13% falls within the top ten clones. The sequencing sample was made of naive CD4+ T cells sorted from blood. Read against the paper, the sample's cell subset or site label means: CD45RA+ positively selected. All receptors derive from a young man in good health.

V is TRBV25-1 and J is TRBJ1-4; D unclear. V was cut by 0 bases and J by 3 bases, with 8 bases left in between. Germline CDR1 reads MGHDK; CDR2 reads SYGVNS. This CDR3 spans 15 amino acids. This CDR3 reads CASSEYGSPNEKLFF. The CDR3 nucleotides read TGTGCCAGCAGTGAATACGGCAGCCCTAATGAAAAACTGTTTTTT.

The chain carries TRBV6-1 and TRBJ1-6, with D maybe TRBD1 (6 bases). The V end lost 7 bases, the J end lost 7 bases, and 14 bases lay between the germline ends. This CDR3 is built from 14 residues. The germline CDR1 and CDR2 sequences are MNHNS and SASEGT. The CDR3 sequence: CASIVDSWNSPLHF. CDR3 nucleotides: TGTGCCAGCATTGTGGACAGCTGGAATTCACCCCTCCACTTT.

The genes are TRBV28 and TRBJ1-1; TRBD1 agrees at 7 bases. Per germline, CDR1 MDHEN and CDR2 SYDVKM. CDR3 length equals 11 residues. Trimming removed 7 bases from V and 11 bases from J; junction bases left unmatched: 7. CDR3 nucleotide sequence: TGTGCCAGCATCGTCGACAGGGAGGCTTTCTTT. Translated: CASIVDREAFF. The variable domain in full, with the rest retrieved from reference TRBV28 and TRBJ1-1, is DVKVTQSSRYLVKRTGEKVFLECVQDMDHENMFWYRQDPGLGLRLIYFSYDVKMKEKGDIPEGYSVSREKKERFSLILESASTNQTSMYLCASIVDREAFFGQGTRLTVV.

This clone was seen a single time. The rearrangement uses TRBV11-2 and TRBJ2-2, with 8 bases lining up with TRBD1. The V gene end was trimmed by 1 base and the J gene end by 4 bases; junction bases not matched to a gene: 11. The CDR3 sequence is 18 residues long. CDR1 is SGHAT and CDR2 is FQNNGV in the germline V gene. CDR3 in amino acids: CASSLVRGRGPGTGELFF. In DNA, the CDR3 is TGTGCCAGCAGCTTAGTCAGGGGCAGGGGGCCGGGCACCGGGGAGCTGTTTTTT.

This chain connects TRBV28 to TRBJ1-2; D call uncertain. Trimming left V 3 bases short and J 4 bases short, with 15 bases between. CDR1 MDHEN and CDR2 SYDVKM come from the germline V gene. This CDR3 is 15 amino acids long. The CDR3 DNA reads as TGTGCCAGCAGTTTTCAGGAATTTTCCTTCTATGGCTACACCTTC. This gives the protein CASSFQEFSFYGYTF.

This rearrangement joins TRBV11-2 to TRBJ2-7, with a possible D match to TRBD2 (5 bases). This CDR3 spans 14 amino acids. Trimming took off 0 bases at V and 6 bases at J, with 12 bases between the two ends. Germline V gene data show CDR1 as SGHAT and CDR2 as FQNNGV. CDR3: CASSLDLAIGEQYF. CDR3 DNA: TGTGCCAGCAGCTTAGACTTAGCGATTGGCGAGCAGTACTTC.

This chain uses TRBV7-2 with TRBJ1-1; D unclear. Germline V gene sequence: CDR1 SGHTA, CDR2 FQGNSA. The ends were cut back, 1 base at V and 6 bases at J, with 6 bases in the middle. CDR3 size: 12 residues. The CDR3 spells CASSLVGSEAFF. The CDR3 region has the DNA TGTGCCAGCAGCTTAGTAGGGTCTGAAGCTTTCTTT. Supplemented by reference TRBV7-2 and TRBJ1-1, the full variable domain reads GAGVSQSPSNKVTEKGKDVELRCDPISGHTALYWYRQSLGQGLEFLIYFQGNSAPDKSGLPSDRFSAERTGGSVSTLTIQRTQQEDSAVYLCASSLVGSEAFFGQGTRLTVV.